The entry below gives a single T cell receptor (beta chain) sequence along with its context. The CDR3 runs 13 residues. CDR1 and CDR2 from the germline V gene are LGHDT and YNNKEL (reference sequence). V shed 7 bases and J shed 4 bases, with 10 bases lying between them. Authors' methods: Amplification with reference gene primers provided the estimates of nucleated cell counts. Some clones are missing from TCRdb's copy, which holds only in-frame ones; the method was immunoSEQ multiplex PCR. V, J and clone size are taken as reported in that table, and D and trimming were inferred from the DNA itself. The sample lists 140,000 to 150,000 clones, 75% to 90% occurring once. The data were obtained in a study of blood T cell repertoires in COVID-19. For the study at large: Samples of COVID-19 (acute and convalescent) were obtained from the United States, Italy and Spain. PBMCs, B-cell-depleted T cells, or T cells provided the cDNA or gDNA that made up the material.

This clonotype was obtained from a man in his 70s who had recovered from COVID-19. V and J are TRBV3-1 (or the pseudogene TRBV3-2) and TRBJ1-4; no definite D call. The sequencing input was peripheral blood. Here the CDR3 DNA reads TGTGCCAGCACCATTACGGGTAATGAAAAACTGTTTTTT. This encodes CASTITGNEKLFF.